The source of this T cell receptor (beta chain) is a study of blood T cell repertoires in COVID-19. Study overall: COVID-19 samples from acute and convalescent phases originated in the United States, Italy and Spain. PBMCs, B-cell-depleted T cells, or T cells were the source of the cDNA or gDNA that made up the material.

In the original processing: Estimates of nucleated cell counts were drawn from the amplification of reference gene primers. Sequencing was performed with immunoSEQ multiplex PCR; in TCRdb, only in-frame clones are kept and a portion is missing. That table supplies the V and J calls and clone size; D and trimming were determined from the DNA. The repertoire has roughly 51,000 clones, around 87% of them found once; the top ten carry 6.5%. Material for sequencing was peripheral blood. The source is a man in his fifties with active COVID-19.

In nucleotides, the CDR3 is TGCGCCAGCACCCTACAGGGAACAGATACGCAGTATTTT. Its translation: CASTLQGTDTQYF. The V and J genes are TRBV5-1 and TRBJ2-3; D perhaps matches TRBD1 (6 bases). From germline, CDR1 is SGHRS and CDR2 YFSETQ. Between the trimmed V and J ends, which lost 6 bases and 3 bases, there was a span of 11 bases. The CDR3 sequence is 13 residues long.